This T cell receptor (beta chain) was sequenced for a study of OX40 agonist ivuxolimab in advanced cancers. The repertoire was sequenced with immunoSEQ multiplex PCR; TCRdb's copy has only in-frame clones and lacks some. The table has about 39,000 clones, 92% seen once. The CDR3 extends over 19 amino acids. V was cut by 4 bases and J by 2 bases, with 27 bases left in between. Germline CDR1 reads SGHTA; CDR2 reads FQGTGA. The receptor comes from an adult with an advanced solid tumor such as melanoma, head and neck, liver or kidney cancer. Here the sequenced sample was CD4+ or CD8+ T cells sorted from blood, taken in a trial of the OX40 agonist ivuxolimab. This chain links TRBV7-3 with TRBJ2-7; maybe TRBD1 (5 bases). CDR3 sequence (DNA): TGTGCCAGCAGCTCCCAACTGGACACCGGTCCGGTAGAGCCCTACGAGCAGTACTTC. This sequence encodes CASSSQLDTGPVEPYEQYF. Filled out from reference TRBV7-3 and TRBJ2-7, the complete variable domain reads GAGVSQTPSNKVTEKGKYVELRCDPISGHTALYWYRQSLGQGPEFLIYFQGTGAADDSGLPNDRFFAVRPEGSVSTLKIQRTERGDSAVYLCASSSQLDTGPVEPYEQYFGPGTRLTVT.